What follows is one T cell receptor (beta chain) and its context. Its antigen is not known. Trimming at V came to 3 bases and at J to 10 bases, leaving 7 bases not matched to a gene. This CDR3 spans 13 amino acids. Germline V gives CDR1 LGHNA, CDR2 YSLEER. All of the isolated RNA was reverse transcribed, so expressed TCRB transcripts were sequenced. About 3.6 million reads was the average for naive, central memory and regulatory T cell samples. The data were produced by immunoSEQ multiplex PCR, yet TCRdb's version contains in-frame clones alone and is incomplete. The table records about 360,000 clones, roughly 12% of them present only once. This specimen comes from a study of beta chain features in type 1 diabetes. Isolation of CD4+ naive, central memory, regulatory and stem cell-like memory cells was achieved by sorting via CD45RO/CCR7/CD25/CD127/CD95/CD27. Study-wide results and limits: For type 1 diabetes patients, VDJ junctions showed fewer insertions and more deletions. These data did not resolve whether HLA type affects TCRB rearrangement.

The clonotype was recovered from a man aged 18 to 29 in good health. The gene calls are TRBV4-3 and TRBJ1-2; 8 bases are shared with TRBD1. Sequencing was carried out using naive CD4+ T cells from blood. Written as DNA, the CDR3 is TGCGCCAGCAGCCATGGACAGGGTAATTACTACACCTTC. Translating gives CASSHGQGNYYTF.